This T cell receptor (beta chain) was observed in a study of Ad26.COV2.S vaccination and SARS-CoV-2 variants. Described treatment: around 19 received Ad26.COV2.S at low or high dose, single or two shots; about 5 received placebo; per-sample allocation not given. All samples were drawn on day 63, counting from the first vaccine or placebo injection. This clone has just one count. The CDR3 length is 14 residues. With 0 bases removed from V and 4 bases from J, the gap between germline ends came to 9 bases. Germline lookup yields CDR1 SGHRS and CDR2 YFSETQ. Only in-frame clones appear in the TCRdb table, and some are missing; sequencing was by immunoSEQ multiplex PCR. The table records over 400,000 clones, roughly nine tenths of them present only once.

The sequences come from peripheral blood, collected in a trial of Ad26.COV2.S vaccine versus placebo. This TCR was sampled from a person aged 18-65 years who received the Ad26.COV2.S COVID-19 vaccine or a placebo. The rearrangement joins TRBV5-1 to TRBJ2-3; D is uncertain. The CDR3 sequence: CASSLAGRSDTQYF. CDR3 in DNA: TGCGCCAGCAGCTTGGCCGGGCGATCAGATACGCAGTATTTT.